This TCR beta chain was profiled in a study of CD4 T cells in relation to SARS-CoV-2 and coronaviruses. Study in general: No peptide or an HIV-1 Nef peptide pool served as negative control.

This table comes from immunoSEQ multiplex PCR, and its TCRdb copy is limited to in-frame clones, with some not included. The sample includes about 19,000 clones, around four fifths of them seen just once. This clone is a singleton in its sample. Its antigen is undetermined. CD4+ T cells from unexposed donors were obtained before the COVID-19 pandemic (2011-2018). After roughly ten days of culture, CD4+ T cells were isolated. Trimming took 1 base from V and 1 from J, leaving 9 bases between them. There are 15 residues in the CDR3. Germline V gene sequence: CDR1 MGHRA, CDR2 YSYEKL. This chain links TRBV4-1 with TRBJ2-3, with D possibly matching TRBD1 (6 bases). The receptor's source is a human donor in good health. Material for sequencing was CD4+ T cells from PBMCs, cultured in vitro. Written as DNA, the CDR3 is TGCGCCAGCAGCCAAGGGGGGCAGGGCACAGATACGCAGTATTTT. It yields the protein CASSQGGQGTDTQYF.